The clone carrying this T cell receptor (beta chain) was counted a few times. Germline CDR1 is MNHEY and CDR2 is SVGAGI. The CDR3 covers 16 residues. V gave up 2 bases and J gave up 3 bases, with 13 bases separating them. It was with a sample-barcoded 5' primer and a J-beta primer mix that a second PCR of roughly 7 to 12 cycles was run. All cDNA molecules were each tagged by a template-switch adaptor with 12 random nucleotides. TCRdb called the 5' RACE reads again in MiXCR, with one record for every CDR3 protein. The sample yields 780,000 or so distinct CDR3 sequences, more than 20% seen once. This record belongs to a study of blood T cells in healthy people across ages. Healthy Russian Caucasian donors spanned ages about 6 to 95 years. This same sample was also part of a study on T cells of mothers and their children. That study adds: Related mother-child pairs shared marginally more repertoire than unrelated pairs, though not significantly.

The source of this sequence is a boy between 5 and 17 years old in good health. This rearrangement joins TRBV6-5 to TRBJ1-4, with TRBD1 as a possible D gene (5 bases). Sequencing used blood. The DNA for the CDR3 is TGTGCCAGCAGTTACACGCAGGGATCAGCTAATGAAAAACTGTTTTTT. Residues: CASSYTQGSANEKLFF.